The next 10 T cell receptor beta chains were all read from a single sample in a study of OX40 agonist ivuxolimab in advanced cancers. Some clones are missing from TCRdb's copy, which holds only in-frame ones; the method was immunoSEQ multiplex PCR. This table holds about 79,000 clones, approximately 84% found once. Sample: CD4+ or CD8+ T cells sorted from blood, taken in a trial of the OX40 agonist ivuxolimab. The receptors derive from an adult with an advanced solid tumor such as melanoma, head and neck, liver or kidney cancer.

The chain couples TRBV29-1 to TRBJ2-5; no reliable D call. The CDR3 is made up of 12 amino acids. Trimming shortened V by 3 bases and J by 5 bases, and 10 bases separated the two germline ends. CDR1 is SQVTM, CDR2 ANQGSEA, per germline. As DNA, the CDR3 is TGCAGCGTTGAGGTGGGCGCGGAGACCCAGTACTTC. Translating it yields CSVEVGAETQYF.

The genes are TRBV25-1 and TRBJ1-2, with a tentative D call TRBD1 (5 bases). V lost 3 bases to trimming and J lost 4 bases, with 9 bases between them. The CDR3 length is 13 residues. Germline V gives CDR1 MGHDK, CDR2 SYGVNS. The CDR3 region is CASSDHQGYGYTF. In DNA, the CDR3 is TGTGCCAGCAGTGATCACCAGGGCTATGGCTACACCTTC.

The chain employs TRBV6-5 and TRBJ2-1, with no clear D. The germline CDR1 and CDR2 sequences are MNHEY and SVGAGI. Trimming took off 6 bases at V and 10 bases at J, with 13 bases between the two ends. This CDR3 has 12 amino acids. CDR3 coding DNA: TGTGCCAGCAGCCCATATCTCGGAGAGCAGTTCTTC. As protein: CASSPYLGEQFF.

The chain uses TRBV15 and TRBJ2-6; D might be TRBD1 (6 bases). This CDR3 contains 18 residues. Germline-derived CDR1 and CDR2 are LNHNV and YYDKDF (reference sequence). With 5 bases removed from V and 0 bases from J, the gap between germline ends came to 17 bases. Here the CDR3 reads CATSFPKGVSSGANVLTF. The CDR3 bases are TGTGCCACCAGCTTCCCGAAGGGGGTCAGCTCTGGGGCCAACGTCCTGACTTTC.

The V call is TRBV21-1, the J call TRBJ2-7; the table calls TRBD2, which could not be checked here. TRBV21-1 is designated a pseudogene. The CDR3 is 15 residues long. This chain's CDR3 is CASSSGGAGFYEQYF. CDR3 DNA sequence: TGTGCCAGCAGCTCCGGGGGGGCAGGATTCTACGAGCAGTACTTC.

The V and J genes are TRBV19 and TRBJ2-3; D may be TRBD1 or TRBD2 (6 bases each). V lost 9 bases, J lost 0 bases, and 16 bases lay in between. CDR1 and CDR2 (germline): LNHDA, SQIVND (reference sequence). CDR3 length: 15 residues. The CDR3 region has the DNA TGTGCCAGCGGGGGCGGGCGGACTAGCACAGATACGCAGTATTTT. It specifies CASGGGRTSTDTQYF. The variable domain in full, completed from reference TRBV19 and TRBJ2-3, reads DGGITQSPKYLFRKEGQNVTLSCEQNLNHDAMYWYRQDPGQGLRLIYYSQIVNDFQKGDIAEGYSVSREKKESFPLTVTSAQKNPTAFYLCASGGGRTSTDTQYFGPGTRLTVL.

The V and J genes are TRBV5-5 and TRBJ2-3; D gene uncertain. Germline V gives CDR1 SGHKS, CDR2 YYEKEE (reference sequence). The CDR3 length is 12 residues. V was clipped by 2 bases and J by 6 bases, with 7 bases between them. CDR3: CASSFWFDTQYF. The CDR3 DNA reads TGTGCCAGCAGCTTTTGGTTCGATACGCAGTATTTT.

This clone has more than one count but fewer than ten. The chain recombines TRBV7-3 with TRBJ2-5; perhaps TRBD2 as D (6 bases). CDR1 and CDR2 (germline): SGHTA, FQGTGA. Trimming cost V 5 bases and J 4 bases, with 17 bases left between them. The CDR3 sequence is 15 residues long. As DNA, the CDR3 is TGTGCCAGCAGCCCCTATAGCGGTGTCCGAGAGACCCAGTACTTC. Translated, it gives CASSPYSGVRETQYF.

V is TRBV19 and J is TRBJ1-1, with unresolved D. Trimming removed 2 bases from V and 10 bases from J, with 17 bases in between. Germline V gene lookup returns CDR1 LNHDA and CDR2 SQIVND (reference sequence). The length of the CDR3 is 14 residues. In DNA, the CDR3 is TGTGCCAGTAGTATATCCGTTGAGATCAGGCGAGCTTTCTTT. Translation: CASSISVEIRRAFF.

This chain uses TRBV5-1 with TRBJ1-4; D is undetermined. From germline, CDR1 is SGHRS and CDR2 YFSETQ. This CDR3 has 13 residues. Trimming removed 5 bases from V and 5 bases from J, with 10 bases in between. In DNA, the CDR3 is TGCGCCAGCAGTACCGGCTCAAATGAAAAACTGTTTTTT. Translating gives CASSTGSNEKLFF.